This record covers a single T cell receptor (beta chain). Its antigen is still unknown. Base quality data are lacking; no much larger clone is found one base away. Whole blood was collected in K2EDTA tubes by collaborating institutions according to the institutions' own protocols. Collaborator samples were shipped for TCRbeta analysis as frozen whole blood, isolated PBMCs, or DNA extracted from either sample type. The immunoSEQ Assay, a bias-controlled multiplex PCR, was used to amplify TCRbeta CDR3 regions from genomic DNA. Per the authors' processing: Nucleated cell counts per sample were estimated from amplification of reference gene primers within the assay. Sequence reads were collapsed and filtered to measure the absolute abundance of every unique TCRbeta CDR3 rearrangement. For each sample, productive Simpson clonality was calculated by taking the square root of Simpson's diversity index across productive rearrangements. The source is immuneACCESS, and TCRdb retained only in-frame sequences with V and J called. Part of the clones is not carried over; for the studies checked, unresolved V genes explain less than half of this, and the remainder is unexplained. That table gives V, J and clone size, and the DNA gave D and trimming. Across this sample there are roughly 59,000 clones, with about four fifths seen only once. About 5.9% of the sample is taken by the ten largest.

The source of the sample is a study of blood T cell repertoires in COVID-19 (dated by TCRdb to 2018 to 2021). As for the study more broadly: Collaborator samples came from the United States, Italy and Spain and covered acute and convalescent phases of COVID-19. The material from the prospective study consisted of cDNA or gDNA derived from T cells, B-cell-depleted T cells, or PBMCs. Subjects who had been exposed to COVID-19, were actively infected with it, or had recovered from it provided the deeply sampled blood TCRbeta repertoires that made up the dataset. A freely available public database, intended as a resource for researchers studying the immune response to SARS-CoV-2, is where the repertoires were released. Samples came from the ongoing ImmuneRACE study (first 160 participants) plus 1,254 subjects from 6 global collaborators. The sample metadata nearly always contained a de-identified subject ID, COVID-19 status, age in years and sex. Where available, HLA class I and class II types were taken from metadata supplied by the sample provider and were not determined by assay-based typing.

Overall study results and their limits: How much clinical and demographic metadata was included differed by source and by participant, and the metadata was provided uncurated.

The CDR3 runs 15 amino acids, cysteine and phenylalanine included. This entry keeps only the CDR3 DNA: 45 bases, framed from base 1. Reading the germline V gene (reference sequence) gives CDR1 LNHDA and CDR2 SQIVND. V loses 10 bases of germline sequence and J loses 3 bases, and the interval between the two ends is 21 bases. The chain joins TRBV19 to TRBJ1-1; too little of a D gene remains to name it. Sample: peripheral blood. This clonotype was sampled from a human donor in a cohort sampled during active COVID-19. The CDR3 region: CATTRPGSTHTEAFF. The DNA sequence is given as TGTGCCACCACCAGACCCGGGTCCACACACACTGAAGCTTTCTTT.